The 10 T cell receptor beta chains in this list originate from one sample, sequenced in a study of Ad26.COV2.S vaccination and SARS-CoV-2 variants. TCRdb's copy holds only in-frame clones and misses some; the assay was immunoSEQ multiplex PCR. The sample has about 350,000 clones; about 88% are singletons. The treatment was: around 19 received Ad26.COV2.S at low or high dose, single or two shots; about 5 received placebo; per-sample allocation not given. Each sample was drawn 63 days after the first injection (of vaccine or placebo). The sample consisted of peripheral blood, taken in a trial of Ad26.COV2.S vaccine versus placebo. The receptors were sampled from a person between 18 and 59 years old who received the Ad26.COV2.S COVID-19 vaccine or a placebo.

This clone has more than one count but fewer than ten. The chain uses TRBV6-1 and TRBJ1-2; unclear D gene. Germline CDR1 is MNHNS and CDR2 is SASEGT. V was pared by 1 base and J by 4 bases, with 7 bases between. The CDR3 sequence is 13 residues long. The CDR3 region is CASSEGSGYGYTF. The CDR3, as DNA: TGTGCCAGCAGTGAAGGGTCAGGCTATGGCTACACCTTC.

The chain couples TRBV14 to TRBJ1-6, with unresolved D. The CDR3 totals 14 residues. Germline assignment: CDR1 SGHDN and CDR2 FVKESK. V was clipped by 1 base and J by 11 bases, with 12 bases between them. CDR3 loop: CASSQGDRMAPLHF. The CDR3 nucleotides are TGTGCCAGCAGCCAAGGGGATAGGATGGCACCCCTCCACTTT.

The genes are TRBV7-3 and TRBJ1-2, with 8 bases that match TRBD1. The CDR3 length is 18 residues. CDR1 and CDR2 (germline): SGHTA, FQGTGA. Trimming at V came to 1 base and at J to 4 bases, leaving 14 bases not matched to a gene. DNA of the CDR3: TGTGCCAGCAGCTTAAAACTCGACAGGGGCTCAAACCGCTATGGCTACACCTTC. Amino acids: CASSLKLDRGSNRYGYTF.

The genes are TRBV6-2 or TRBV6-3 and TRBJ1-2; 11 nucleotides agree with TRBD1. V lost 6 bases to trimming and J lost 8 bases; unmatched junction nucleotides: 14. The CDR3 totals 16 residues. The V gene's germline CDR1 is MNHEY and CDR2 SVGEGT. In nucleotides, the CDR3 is TGTGCCAGCAGGTACCCTGGACAGGGGGCTTCAGAAGGCTACACCTTC. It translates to CASRYPGQGASEGYTF.

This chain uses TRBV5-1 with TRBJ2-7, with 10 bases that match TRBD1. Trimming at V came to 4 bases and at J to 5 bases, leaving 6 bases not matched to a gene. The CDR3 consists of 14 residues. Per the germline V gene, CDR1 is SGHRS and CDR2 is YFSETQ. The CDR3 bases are TGCGCCAGCAGCCCCGGACAGGGGGGCAACGAGCAGTACTTC. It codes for CASSPGQGGNEQYF.

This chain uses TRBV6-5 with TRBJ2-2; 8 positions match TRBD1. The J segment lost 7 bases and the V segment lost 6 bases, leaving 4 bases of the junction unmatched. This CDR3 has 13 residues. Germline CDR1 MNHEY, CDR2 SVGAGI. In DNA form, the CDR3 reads TGTGCCAGCAGACAGGGGGAGGTCGGGGAGCTGTTTTTT. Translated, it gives CASRQGEVGELFF.

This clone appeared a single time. The CDR3 here is CASSPDDGNTGELFF. The CDR3 coding sequence is TGCGCCAGCAGCCCCGACGACGGAAACACCGGGGAGCTGTTTTTT. The chain has TRBV4-1 and TRBJ2-2; D call uncertain. The V end was cut by 4 bases, the J end by 2 bases, with 11 bases between. The CDR3 runs 15 residues. Germline lookup yields CDR1 MGHRA and CDR2 YSYEKL.

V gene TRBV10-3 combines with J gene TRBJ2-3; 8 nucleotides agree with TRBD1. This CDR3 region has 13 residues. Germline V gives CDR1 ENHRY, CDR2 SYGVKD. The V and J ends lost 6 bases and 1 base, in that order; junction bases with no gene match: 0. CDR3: CAIRTGGTDTQYF. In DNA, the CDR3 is TGTGCCATCAGGACAGGGGGCACAGATACGCAGTATTTT.

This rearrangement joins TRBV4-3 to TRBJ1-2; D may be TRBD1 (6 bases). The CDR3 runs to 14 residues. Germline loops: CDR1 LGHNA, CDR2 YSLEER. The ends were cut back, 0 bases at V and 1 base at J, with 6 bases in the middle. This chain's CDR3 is CASSQEQGNYGYTF. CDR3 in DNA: TGCGCCAGCAGCCAAGAACAGGGTAACTATGGCTACACCTTC.

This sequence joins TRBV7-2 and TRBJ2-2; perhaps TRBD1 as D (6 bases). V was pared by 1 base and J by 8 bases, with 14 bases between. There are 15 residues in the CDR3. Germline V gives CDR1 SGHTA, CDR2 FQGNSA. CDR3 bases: TGTGCCAGCAGCTTAGAACAGGGTCTAAGGGGGGAGCTGTTTTTT. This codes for CASSLEQGLRGELFF. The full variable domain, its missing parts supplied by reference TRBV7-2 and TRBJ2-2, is GAGVSQSPSNKVTEKGKDVELRCDPISGHTALYWYRQSLGQGLEFLIYFQGNSAPDKSGLPSDRFSAERTGGSVSTLTIQRTQQEDSAVYLCASSLEQGLRGELFFGEGSRLTVL.